What follows is one T cell receptor beta chain and its context. The sample comes from a study of T cell changes during pregnancy in multiple sclerosis. The repertoire was sequenced with immunoSEQ multiplex PCR; TCRdb's copy has only in-frame clones and lacks some. The sample includes under 130,000 clones, 92% seen only once; the top ten take about 0.93%. The CDR3 contains 13 residues. J lost 6 bases, V lost 9 bases, and 8 bases had no gene match. Looked up from germline, CDR1 is MNHEY and CDR2 is SVGAGI. The rearrangement links TRBV6-5 to TRBJ2-3; 8 positions agree with TRBD2. The sample here was peripheral blood, taken after pregnancy. This clonotype was obtained from a female donor with multiple sclerosis, enrolled in a pregnancy study. CDR3 protein: CASTGGTWDTQYF. CDR3 in DNA: TGTGCCAGTACGGGGGGGACATGGGATACGCAGTATTTT.